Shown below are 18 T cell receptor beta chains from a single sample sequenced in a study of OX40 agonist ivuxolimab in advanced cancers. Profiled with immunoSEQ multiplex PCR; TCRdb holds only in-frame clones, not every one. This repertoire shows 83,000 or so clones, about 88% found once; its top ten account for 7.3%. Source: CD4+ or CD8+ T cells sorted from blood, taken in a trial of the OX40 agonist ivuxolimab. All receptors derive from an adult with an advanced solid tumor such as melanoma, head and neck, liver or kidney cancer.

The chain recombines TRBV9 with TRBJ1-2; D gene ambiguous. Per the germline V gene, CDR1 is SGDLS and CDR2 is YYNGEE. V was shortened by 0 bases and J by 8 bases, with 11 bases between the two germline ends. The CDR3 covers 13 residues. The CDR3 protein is CASSVGGSGGYTF. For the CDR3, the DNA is TGTGCCAGCAGCGTAGGAGGGTCGGGGGGCTACACCTTC.

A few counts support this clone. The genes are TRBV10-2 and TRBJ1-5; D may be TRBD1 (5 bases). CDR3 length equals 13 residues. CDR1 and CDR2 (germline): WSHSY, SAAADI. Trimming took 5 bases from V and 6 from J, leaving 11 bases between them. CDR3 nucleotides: TGCGCCAGCAGTCCAGGGTGGGGTCAGCCCCAGCATTTT. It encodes CASSPGWGQPQHF.

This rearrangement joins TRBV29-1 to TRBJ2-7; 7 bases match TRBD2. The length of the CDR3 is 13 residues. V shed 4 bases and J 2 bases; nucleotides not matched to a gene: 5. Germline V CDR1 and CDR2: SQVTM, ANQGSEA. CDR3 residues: CSVAAGVAYEQYF. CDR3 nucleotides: TGCAGCGTTGCGGCGGGGGTCGCCTACGAGCAGTACTTC.

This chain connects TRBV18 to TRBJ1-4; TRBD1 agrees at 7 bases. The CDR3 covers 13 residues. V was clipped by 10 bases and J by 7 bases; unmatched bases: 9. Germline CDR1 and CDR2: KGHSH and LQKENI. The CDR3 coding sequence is TGTGCCACCACAGGGGATAGAAGTGAAAAACTGTTTTTT. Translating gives CATTGDRSEKLFF.

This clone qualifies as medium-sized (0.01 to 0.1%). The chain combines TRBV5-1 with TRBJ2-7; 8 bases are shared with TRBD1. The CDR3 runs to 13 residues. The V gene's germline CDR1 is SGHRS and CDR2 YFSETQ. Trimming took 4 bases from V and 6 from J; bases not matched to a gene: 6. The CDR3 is CASSVAGGVEQYF. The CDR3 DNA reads TGCGCCAGCAGCGTCGCAGGGGGCGTCGAGCAGTACTTC.

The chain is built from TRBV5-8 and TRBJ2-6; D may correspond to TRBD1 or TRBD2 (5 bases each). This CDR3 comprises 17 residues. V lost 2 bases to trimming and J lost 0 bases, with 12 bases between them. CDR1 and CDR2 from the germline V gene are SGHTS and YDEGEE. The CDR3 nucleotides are TGTGCCAGCAGCTTTTGGGGGTTTAGCTCTGGGGCCAACGTCCTGACTTTC. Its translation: CASSFWGFSSGANVLTF.

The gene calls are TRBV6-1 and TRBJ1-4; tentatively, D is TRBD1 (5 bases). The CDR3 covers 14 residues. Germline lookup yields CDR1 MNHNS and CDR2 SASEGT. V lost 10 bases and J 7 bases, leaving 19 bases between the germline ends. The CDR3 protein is CATTGNRGSEKLFF. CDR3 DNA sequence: TGTGCCACCACGGGGAACCGGGGGAGTGAAAAACTGTTTTTT.

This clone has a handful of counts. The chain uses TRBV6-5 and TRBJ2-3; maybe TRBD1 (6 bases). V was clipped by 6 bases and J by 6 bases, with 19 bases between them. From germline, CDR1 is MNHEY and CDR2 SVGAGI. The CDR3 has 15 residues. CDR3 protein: CASRGVGTQRDTQYF. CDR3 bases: TGTGCCAGCAGGGGAGTGGGGACACAACGGGATACGCAGTATTTT.

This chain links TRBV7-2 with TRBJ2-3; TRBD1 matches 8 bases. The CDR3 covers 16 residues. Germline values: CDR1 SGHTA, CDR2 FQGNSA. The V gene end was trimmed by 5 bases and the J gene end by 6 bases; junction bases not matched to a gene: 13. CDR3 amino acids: CASSRQGQAMGDTQYF. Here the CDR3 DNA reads TGTGCCAGCAGCCGACAGGGGCAGGCGATGGGGGATACGCAGTATTTT. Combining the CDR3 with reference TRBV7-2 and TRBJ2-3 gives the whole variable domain GAGVSQSPSNKVTEKGKDVELRCDPISGHTALYWYRQSLGQGLEFLIYFQGNSAPDKSGLPSDRFSAERTGGSVSTLTIQRTQQEDSAVYLCASSRQGQAMGDTQYFGPGTRLTVL.

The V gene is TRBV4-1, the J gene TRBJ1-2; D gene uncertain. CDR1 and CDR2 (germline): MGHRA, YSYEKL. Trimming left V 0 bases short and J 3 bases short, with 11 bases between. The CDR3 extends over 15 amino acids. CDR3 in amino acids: CASSQEAQAHYGYTF. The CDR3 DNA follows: TGCGCCAGCAGCCAAGAGGCCCAAGCACACTATGGCTACACCTTC.

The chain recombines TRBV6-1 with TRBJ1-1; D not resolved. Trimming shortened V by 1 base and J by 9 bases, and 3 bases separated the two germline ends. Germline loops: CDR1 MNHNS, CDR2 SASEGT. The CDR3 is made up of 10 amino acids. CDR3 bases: TGTGCCAGCAGTGAAGGTAAAGCTTTCTTT. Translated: CASSEGKAFF.

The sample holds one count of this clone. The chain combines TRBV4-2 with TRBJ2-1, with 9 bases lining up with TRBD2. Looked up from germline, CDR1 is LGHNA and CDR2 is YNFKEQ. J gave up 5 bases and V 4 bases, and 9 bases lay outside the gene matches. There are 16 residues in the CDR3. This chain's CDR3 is CASSLLGASGNNEQFF. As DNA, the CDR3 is TGTGCCAGCAGCCTTCTAGGGGCTAGCGGGAACAATGAGCAGTTCTTC.

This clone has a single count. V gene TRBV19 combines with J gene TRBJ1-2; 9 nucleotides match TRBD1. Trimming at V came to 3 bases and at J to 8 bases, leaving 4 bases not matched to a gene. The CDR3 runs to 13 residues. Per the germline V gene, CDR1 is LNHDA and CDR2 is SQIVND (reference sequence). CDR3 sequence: CASSMGTGIGYTF. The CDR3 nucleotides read TGTGCCAGTAGTATGGGGACAGGGATCGGCTACACCTTC. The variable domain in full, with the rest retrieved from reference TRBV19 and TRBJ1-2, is DGGITQSPKYLFRKEGQNVTLSCEQNLNHDAMYWYRQDPGQGLRLIYYSQIVNDFQKGDIAEGYSVSREKKESFPLTVTSAQKNPTAFYLCASSMGTGIGYTFGSGTRLTVV.

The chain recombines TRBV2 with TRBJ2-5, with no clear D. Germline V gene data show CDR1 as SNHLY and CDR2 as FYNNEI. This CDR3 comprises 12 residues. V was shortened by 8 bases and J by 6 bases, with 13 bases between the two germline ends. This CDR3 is CASAEFRQTQYF. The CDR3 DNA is TGTGCCAGCGCTGAGTTCCGTCAGACCCAGTACTTC.

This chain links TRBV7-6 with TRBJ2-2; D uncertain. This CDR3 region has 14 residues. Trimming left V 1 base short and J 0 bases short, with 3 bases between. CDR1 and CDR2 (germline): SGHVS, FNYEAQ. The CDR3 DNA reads TGTGCCAGCAGCTTAGTTGCGAACACCGGGGAGCTGTTTTTT. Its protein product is CASSLVANTGELFF.

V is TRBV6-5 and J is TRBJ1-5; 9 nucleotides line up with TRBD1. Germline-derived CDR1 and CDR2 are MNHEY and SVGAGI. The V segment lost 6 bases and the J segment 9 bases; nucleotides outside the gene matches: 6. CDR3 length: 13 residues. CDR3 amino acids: CASRRTGERPQHF. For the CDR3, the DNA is TGTGCCAGCAGGAGGACAGGGGAACGGCCCCAGCATTTT.

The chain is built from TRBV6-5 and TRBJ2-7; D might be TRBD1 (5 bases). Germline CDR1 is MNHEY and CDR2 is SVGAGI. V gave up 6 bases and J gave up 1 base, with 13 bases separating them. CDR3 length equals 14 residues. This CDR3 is CASRLAGASYEQYF. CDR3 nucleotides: TGTGCCAGCAGATTGGCTGGGGCTTCCTACGAGCAGTACTTC.

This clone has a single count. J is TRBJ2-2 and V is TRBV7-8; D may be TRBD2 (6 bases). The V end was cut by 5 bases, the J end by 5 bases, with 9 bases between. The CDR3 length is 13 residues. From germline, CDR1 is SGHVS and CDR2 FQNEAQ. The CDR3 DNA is TGTGCCAGCAGCCTGGGGGGAACCGGGGAGCTGTTTTTT. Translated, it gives CASSLGGTGELFF.